The 2 T cell receptor beta chains below all came from one sample that was sequenced in a study of blood T cells in healthy people across ages. Primers used in a second PCR of about 6 to 12 cycles were a sample-barcoded 5' primer and a J-beta primer mix. A single record per CDR3 protein comes from TCRdb applying MiXCR to the 5' RACE reads. The table lists 700,000 to 800,000 distinct CDR3 sequences, 35% to 45% of them singletons. Specimen: blood. The receptors derive from a woman aged 60-75 years in good health.

The chain recombines TRBV6-6 with TRBJ2-3; 7 bases align to TRBD2. V lost 4 bases and J lost 0; bases outside the gene matches: 10. The CDR3 covers 17 residues. Germline CDR1 and CDR2: MNHNY and SVGAGI (reference sequence). CDR3 residues: CASSSPRGSGSTDTQYF. CDR3 nucleotide sequence: TGTGCCAGCAGTTCCCCCCGAGGTAGCGGGAGCACAGATACGCAGTATTTT.

The chain joins TRBV6-2 or TRBV6-3 to TRBJ2-1; 7 bases are a match to TRBD2. The CDR3 is 14 residues long. Germline CDR1 and CDR2: MNHEY and SVGEGT. V lost 3 bases to trimming and J lost 5 bases; unmatched junction nucleotides: 4. CDR3 in amino acids: CASSYTGRNNEQFF. The DNA for the CDR3 is TGTGCCAGCAGTTATACCGGGAGGAACAATGAGCAGTTCTTC.